This T cell receptor beta chain was captured in a study of CD8+ T cells in alopecia areata. The overall study: Tofacitinib was given for 6 to 18 months, then stopped for 6 months.

Trimming removed 6 bases at V and 6 bases at J, with 6 bases between. The length of the CDR3 is 11 residues. Germline CDR1 and CDR2: MDHEN and SYDVKM. This clone was recorded only once. Lesional scalp tissue (obtained by punch biopsy) and peripheral blood were collected from alopecia areata patients. RNA extraction was followed by reverse transcription into cDNA, which acted as the sequencing template. Method: immunoSEQ multiplex PCR; TCRdb's copy keeps in-frame clones and lacks some. The data show more than 100,000 clones, roughly three fifths seen once. The rearrangement joins TRBV28 to TRBJ1-5; D not certain. The TCR originated in a human donor with alopecia areata. Sequenced here: CD4+ T cells sorted from blood, sampled at week 0. CDR3 region: CASSAGQPQHF. The DNA of the CDR3 is TGTGCCAGCAGCGCTGGTCAGCCCCAGCATTTT. Looking up the rest from reference TRBV28 and TRBJ1-5 gives the full variable domain: DVKVTQSSRYLVKRTGEKVFLECVQDMDHENMFWYRQDPGLGLRLIYFSYDVKMKEKGDIPEGYSVSREKKERFSLILESASTNQTSMYLCASSAGQPQHFGDGTRLSIL.